The TCR beta chain described here comes from a study of blood T cell repertoires in COVID-19. At the level of the study: Sites across the United States, Italy and Spain contributed samples from acute and convalescent COVID-19. Nucleic acid was either cDNA or gDNA, and it came from T cells, B-cell-depleted T cells, or PBMCs.

The germline V gene encodes CDR1 SGHTA and CDR2 FQGTGA. The CDR3 has 17 residues. J gave up 0 bases and V 0 bases, and 6 bases lay outside the gene matches. In the original processing: Using reference gene primer amplification, nucleated cell counts were estimated. The method was immunoSEQ multiplex PCR; TCRdb's version includes in-frame clones alone and lacks a portion of them. V and J calls and clone size are given by that table; D and trimming were obtained from the DNA. The data hold more than 150,000 clones, with around 85% observed a single time. The chain recombines TRBV7-3 with TRBJ2-3, with 7 nucleotides matching TRBD2. Sequenced sample: peripheral blood. This receptor was obtained from a man in his sixties or seventies with active or convalescent COVID-19. CDR3 in amino acids: CASSLTAPLASTDTQYF. Written as DNA, the CDR3 is TGTGCCAGCAGCTTAACTGCCCCACTAGCGAGCACAGATACGCAGTATTTT. Using reference TRBV7-3 and TRBJ2-3 for the parts outside the CDR3, the full variable domain is GAGVSQTPSNKVTEKGKYVELRCDPISGHTALYWYRQSLGQGPEFLIYFQGTGAADDSGLPNDRFFAVRPEGSVSTLKIQRTERGDSAVYLCASSLTAPLASTDTQYFGPGTRLTVL.